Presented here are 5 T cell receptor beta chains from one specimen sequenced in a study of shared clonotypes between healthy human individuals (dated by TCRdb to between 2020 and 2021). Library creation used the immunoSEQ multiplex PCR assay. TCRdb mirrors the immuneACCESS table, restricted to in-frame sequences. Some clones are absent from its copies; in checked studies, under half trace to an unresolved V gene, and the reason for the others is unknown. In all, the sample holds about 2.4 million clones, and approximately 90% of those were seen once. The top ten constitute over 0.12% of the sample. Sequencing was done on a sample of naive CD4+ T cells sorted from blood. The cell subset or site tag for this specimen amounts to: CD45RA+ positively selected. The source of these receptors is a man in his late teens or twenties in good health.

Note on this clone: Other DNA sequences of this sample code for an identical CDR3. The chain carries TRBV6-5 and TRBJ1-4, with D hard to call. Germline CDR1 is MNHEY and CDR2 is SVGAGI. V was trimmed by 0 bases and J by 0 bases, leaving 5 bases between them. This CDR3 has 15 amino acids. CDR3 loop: CASSYSGSTNEKLFF. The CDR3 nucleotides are TGTGCCAGCAGTTACTCGGGATCAACTAATGAAAAACTGTTTTTT.

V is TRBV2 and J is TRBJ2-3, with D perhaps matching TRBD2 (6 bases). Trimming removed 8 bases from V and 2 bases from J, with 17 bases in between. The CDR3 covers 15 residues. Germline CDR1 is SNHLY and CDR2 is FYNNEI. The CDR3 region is CASRRGDVLTDTQYF. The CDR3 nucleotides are TGTGCCAGCCGGAGGGGCGACGTGCTCACAGATACGCAGTATTTT.

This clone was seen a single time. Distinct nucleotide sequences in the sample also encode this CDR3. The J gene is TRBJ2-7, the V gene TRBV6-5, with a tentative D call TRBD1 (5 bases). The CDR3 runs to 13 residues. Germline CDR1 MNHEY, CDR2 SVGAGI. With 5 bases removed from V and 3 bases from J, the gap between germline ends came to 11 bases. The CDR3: CASSRGRNYEQYF. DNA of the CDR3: TGTGCCAGCAGTAGGGGCAGAAACTACGAGCAGTACTTC.

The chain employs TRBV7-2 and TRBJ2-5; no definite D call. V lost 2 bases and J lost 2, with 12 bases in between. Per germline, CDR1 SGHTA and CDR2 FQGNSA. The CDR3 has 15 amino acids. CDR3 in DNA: TGTGCCAGCAGCTTAAGAGGTACTCTACAAGAGACCCAGTACTTC. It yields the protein CASSLRGTLQETQYF.

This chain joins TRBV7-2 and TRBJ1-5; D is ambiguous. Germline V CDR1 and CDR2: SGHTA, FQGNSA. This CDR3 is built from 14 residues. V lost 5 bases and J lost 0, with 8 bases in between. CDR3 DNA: TGTGCCAGCAGCGTCACAAGTAGCAATCAGCCCCAGCATTTT. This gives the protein CASSVTSSNQPQHF.